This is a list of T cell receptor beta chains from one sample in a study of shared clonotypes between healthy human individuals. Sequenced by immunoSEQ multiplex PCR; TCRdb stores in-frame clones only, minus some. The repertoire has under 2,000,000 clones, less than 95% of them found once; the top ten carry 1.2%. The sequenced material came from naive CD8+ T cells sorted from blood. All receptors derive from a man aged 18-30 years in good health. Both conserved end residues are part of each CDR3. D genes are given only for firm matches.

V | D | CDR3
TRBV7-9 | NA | CASSTPSPADTQYF
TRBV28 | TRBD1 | CASSLDRGQYEQYF
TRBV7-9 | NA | CASSAPQGETSSGNTIYF
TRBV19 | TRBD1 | CASREGQPDYEQYF
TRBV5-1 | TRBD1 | CASSSPTGSFTGELFF
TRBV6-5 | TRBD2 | CASNPGSGRGNEQFF
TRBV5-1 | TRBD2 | CASSFNLAGGPIETQYF
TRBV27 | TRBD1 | CASSLRTGDTITNYGYTF
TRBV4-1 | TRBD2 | CASSQDQASGSYEQYF
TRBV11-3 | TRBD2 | CASRGGAAGGYTGELFF
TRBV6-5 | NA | CASSYSAEQETQYF
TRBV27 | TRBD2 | CASRLAGINGGPNEQFF
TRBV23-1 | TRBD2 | CARTQLEGGSCTDTQYF
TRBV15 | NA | CATSPGANVLTF
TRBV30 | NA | CAWSVGGETQYF
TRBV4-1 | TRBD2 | CASSQALGTSYEQYF
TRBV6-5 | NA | CATRPAGIYEQYF
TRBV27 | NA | CASSLSRGLAYEQYF
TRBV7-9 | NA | CASSLVVGQNTEAFF
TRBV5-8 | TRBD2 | CASSWRGVPETQYF
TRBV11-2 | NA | CASSLVGGEAFF
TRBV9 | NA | CASSVESGEQFF
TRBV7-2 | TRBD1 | CASSLTLGQDPRGYTF
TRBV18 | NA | CASSKYTATNEKLFF
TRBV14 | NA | CASSQDPTALGRAFF
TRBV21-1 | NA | CQTGRPYEQYF
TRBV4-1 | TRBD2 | CASSQRSAPGLIPYEQYF
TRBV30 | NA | CAWSVLGGLADTQYF
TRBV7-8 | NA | CASGSLTTRDGNYNEQFF
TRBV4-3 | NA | CASSRLSDVNTDTQYF
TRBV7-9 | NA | CASSPVDSRNIQYF
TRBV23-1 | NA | CASSQSCWGRTPYEQYF
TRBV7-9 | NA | CASSYAHEQYF